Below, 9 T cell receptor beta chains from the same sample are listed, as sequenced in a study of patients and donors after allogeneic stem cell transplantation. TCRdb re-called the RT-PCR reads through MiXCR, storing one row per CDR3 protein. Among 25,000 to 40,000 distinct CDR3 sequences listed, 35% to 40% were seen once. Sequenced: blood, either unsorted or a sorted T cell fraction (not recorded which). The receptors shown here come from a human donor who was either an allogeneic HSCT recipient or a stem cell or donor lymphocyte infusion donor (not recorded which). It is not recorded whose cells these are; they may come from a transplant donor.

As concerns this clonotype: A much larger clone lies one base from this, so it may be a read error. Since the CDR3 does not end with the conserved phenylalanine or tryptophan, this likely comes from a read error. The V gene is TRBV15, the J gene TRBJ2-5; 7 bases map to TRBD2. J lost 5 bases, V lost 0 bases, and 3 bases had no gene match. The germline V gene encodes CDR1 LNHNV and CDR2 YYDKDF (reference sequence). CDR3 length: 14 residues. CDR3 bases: TGTGCCACCAGCAGAGATCGGGAGGTCGAGACCCAGTACTCC. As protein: CATSRDREVETQYS.

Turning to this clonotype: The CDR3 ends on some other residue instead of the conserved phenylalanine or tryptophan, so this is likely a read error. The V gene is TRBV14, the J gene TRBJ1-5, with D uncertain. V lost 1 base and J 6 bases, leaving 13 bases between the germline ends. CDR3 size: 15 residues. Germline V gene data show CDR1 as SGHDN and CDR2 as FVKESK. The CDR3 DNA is TGTGCCAGCAGCCAAGGACACGGGGAGGGTCAGCCCCAGCATTTG. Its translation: CASSQGHGEGQPQHL.

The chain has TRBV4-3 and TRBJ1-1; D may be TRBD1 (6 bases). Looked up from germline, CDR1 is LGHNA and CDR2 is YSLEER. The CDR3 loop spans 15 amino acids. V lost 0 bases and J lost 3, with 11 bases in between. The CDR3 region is CASSQDWGADTEAFF. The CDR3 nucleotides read TGCGCCAGCAGCCAAGACTGGGGGGCTGACACTGAAGCTTTCTTT.

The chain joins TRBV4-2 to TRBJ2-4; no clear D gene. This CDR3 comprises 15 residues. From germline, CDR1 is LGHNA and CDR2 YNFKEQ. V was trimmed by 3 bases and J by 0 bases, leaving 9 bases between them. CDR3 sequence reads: CASSHSRLAKNIQYF. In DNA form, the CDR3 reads TGTGCCAGCAGCCATTCCCGACTAGCCAAAAACATTCAGTACTTC.

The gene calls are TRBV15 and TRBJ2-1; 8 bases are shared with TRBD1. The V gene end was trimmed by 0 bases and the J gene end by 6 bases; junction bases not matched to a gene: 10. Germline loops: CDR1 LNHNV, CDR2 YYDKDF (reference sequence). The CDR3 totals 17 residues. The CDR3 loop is CATSRDSADRGINEQFF. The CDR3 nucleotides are TGTGCCACCAGCAGAGACTCCGCAGACAGGGGCATCAATGAGCAGTTCTTC.

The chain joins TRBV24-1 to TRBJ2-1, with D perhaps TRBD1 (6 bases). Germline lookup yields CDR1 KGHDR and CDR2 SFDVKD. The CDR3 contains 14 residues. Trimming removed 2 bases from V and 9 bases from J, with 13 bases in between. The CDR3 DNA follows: TGTGCCACCAGTGATTCAGGGGTAATAAGTGAGCAGTTCTTC. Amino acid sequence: CATSDSGVISEQFF.

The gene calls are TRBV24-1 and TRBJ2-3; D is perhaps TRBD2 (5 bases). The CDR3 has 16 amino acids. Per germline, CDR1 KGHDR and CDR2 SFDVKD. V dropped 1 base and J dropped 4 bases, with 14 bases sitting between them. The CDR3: CATSDLKRTGADTQYF. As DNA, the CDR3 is TGTGCCACCAGTGATTTAAAGCGGACCGGAGCAGATACGCAGTATTTT.

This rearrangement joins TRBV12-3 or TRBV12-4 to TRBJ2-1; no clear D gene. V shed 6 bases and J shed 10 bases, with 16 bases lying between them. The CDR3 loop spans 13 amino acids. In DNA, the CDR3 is TGTGCCAGCAGGCCTGGGCCGCGCAACGAGCAGTTCTTC. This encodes CASRPGPRNEQFF.

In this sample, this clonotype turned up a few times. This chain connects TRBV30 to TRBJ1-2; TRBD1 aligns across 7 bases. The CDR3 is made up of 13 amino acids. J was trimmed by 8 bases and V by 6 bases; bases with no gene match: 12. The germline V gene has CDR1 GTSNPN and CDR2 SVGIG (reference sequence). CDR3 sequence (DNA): TGTGCCTGCTTCGACAGGGTCTTTTACGGCTACACCTTC. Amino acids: CACFDRVFYGYTF.